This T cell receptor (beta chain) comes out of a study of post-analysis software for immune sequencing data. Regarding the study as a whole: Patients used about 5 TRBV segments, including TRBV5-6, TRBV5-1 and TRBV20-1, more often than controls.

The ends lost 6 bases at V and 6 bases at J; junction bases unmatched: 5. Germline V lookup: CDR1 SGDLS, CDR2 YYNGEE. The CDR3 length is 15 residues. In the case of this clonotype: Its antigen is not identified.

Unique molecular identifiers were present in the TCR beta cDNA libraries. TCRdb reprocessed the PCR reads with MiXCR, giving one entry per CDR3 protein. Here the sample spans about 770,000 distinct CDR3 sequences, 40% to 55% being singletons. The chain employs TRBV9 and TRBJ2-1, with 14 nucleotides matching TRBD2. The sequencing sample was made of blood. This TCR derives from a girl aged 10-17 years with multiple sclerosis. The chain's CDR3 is CASNPGTSGSNEQFF. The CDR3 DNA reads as TGTGCCAGCAATCCCGGGACTAGCGGGAGCAATGAGCAGTTCTTC.